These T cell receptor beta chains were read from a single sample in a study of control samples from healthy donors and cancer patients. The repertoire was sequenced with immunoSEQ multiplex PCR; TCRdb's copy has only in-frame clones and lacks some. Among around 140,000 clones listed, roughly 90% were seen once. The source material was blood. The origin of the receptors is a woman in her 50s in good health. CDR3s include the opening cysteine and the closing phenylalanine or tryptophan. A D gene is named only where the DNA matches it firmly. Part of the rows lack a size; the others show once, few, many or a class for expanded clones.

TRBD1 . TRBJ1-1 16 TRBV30 CAWVQGRTGGNTEAFF TGTGCCTGGGTCCAAGGACGGACAGGGGGGAACACTGAAGCTTTCTTT
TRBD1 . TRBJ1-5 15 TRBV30 CAWSVQPGGGQPQHF TGTGCCTGGAGTGTACAACCAGGGGGTGGTCAGCCCCAGCATTTT
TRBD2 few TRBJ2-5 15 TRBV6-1 CASSDPGGVLGAQYF TGTGCCAGCAGTGATCCCGGGGGGGTCTTAGGAGCCCAGTACTTC
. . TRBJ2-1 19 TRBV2 CASRKPARGNQRPYNEQFF TGTGCCAGCAGGAAACCGGCCCGGGGAAATCAGAGGCCCTACAATGAGCAGTTCTTC
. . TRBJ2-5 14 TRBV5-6 CASSPLGETETQYF TGTGCCAGCAGCCCCTTGGGGGAGACGGAGACCCAGTACTTC
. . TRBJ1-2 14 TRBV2 CASSYRGGADGYTF TGTGCCAGCAGTTACCGGGGGGGCGCGGATGGCTACACCTTC
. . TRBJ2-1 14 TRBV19 CASTRDSAYNEQFF TGTGCCAGTACCCGAGACAGCGCCTACAATGAGCAGTTCTTC
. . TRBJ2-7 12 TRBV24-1 CATSDSEYEQYF TGTGCCACCAGTGACTCCGAGTACGAGCAGTACTTC
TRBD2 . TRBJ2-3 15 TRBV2 CASSELAGGPDTQYF TGTGCCAGCAGTGAATTAGCGGGGGGGCCGGATACGCAGTATTTT
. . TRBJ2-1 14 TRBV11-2 CASSRTTVDNEQFF TGTGCCAGCAGCCGGACGACAGTCGACAATGAGCAGTTCTTC
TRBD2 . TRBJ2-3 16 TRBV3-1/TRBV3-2 CASSHFSRGATDTQYF TGTGCCAGCAGCCATTTCTCGCGGGGGGCAACAGATACGCAGTATTTT
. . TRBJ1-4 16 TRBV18 CASSLNSLDINEKLFF TGTGCCAGCTCACTGAATTCCCTAGACATTAATGAAAAACTGTTTTTT
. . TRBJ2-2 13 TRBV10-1 CASSESGVGELFF TGCGCCAGCAGTGAGTCGGGCGTCGGGGAGCTGTTTTTT
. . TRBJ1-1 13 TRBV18 CASSPEGSSRAFF TGTGCCAGCTCACCAGAGGGGAGTAGTCGAGCTTTCTTT
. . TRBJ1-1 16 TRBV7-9 CASSPPGGGSGTEAFF TGTGCCAGCAGCCCCCCCGGAGGTGGCTCTGGCACTGAAGCTTTCTTT
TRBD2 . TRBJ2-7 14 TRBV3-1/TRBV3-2 CASSQVGSGDEQYF TGTGCCAGCAGCCAAGTCGGAAGCGGGGACGAGCAGTACTTC
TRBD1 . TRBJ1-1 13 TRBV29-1 CSVGTGENTEAFF TGCAGCGTCGGGACAGGGGAGAACACTGAAGCTTTCTTT
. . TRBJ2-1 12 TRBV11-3 CASSERSREQFF TGTGCCAGCAGCGAAAGGAGTCGTGAGCAGTTCTTC
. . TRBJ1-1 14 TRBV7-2 CASSSQGEHTEAFF TGTGCCAGCAGCTCACAGGGTGAGCACACTGAAGCTTTCTTT